The 15 T cell receptor beta chains listed next were all sequenced from one sample in a study of CD8+ T cells in alopecia areata. RNA, once extracted, was reverse transcribed into cDNA for use as the sequencing template. Assay: immunoSEQ multiplex PCR; the TCRdb copy retains only in-frame clones and omits some. The sample lists 150,000 to 200,000 clones, 67% occurring once. Specimen: CD8+ T cells sorted from blood, collected at week 0. Receptors were obtained from a human donor with alopecia areata.

The genes are TRBV4-2 and TRBJ2-3; 7 bases agree with TRBD2. This CDR3 has 16 amino acids. V was pared by 0 bases and J by 3 bases, with 6 bases of the junction left unmatched. Germline V gene lookup returns CDR1 LGHNA and CDR2 YNFKEQ. The CDR3 is CASSQDGRGLTDTQYF. The CDR3 nucleotides are TGTGCCAGCAGCCAAGATGGGCGGGGGTTAACAGATACGCAGTATTTT.

V is TRBV6-5 and J is TRBJ1-5; no clear D gene. Germline V gene data show CDR1 as MNHEY and CDR2 as SVGAGI. CDR3 length: 13 residues. V was clipped by 6 bases and J by 0 bases, with 6 bases between them. The CDR3 DNA reads as TGTGCCAGCAGAGGAAATAGCAATCAGCCCCAGCATTTT. Translation gives CASRGNSNQPQHF.

This clone was detected once. The gene calls are TRBV20-1 and TRBJ2-7; no definite D call. Deletions cut 5 bases from V and 2 bases from J, with 7 bases between. Germline V CDR1 and CDR2: DFQATT, SNEGSKA (reference sequence). This CDR3 comprises 11 residues. The CDR3 region is CSARWAYEQYF. The CDR3 DNA sequence: TGCAGTGCTCGATGGGCCTACGAGCAGTACTTC.

The rearrangement joins TRBV19 to TRBJ1-2; tentatively, D is TRBD1 (6 bases). This CDR3 has 12 amino acids. CDR1 is LNHDA and CDR2 is SQIVND in the germline V gene (reference sequence). V was cut by 7 bases and J by 8 bases, with 14 bases left in between. DNA for the CDR3: TGTGCCAGTACCATGACAGGTTGGGGCTACACCTTC. As protein: CASTMTGWGYTF.

The V gene is TRBV30, the J gene TRBJ2-7, with D maybe TRBD1 (6 bases). This CDR3 contains 17 residues. V was shortened by 0 bases and J by 0 bases, with 18 bases between the two germline ends. Germline lookup yields CDR1 GTSNPN and CDR2 SVGIG (reference sequence). The DNA for the CDR3 is TGTGCCTGGAGTGTACGTTCCCTGGACAGTTACTCCTACGAGCAGTACTTC. Translated, it gives CAWSVRSLDSYSYEQYF.

V gene TRBV27 combines with J gene TRBJ1-6, with 10 bases lining up with TRBD1. J lost 7 bases, V lost 5 bases, and 5 bases had no gene match. CDR1 is MNHEY and CDR2 is SMNVEV in the germline V gene (reference sequence). The CDR3 sequence is 15 residues long. CDR3 loop: CASSIRDRGNSPLHF. CDR3 sequence (DNA): TGTGCCAGCAGTATTAGGGACAGGGGAAATTCACCCCTCCACTTT.

The chain has TRBV30 and TRBJ1-1, with a tentative D call TRBD1 (5 bases). This CDR3 has 13 residues. Germline-derived CDR1 and CDR2 are GTSNPN and SVGIG (reference sequence). Trimming took 4 bases from V and 4 from J, leaving 13 bases between them. Here the CDR3 DNA reads TGTGCCTGGAATCAGGGTGTAGGCACTGAAGCTTTCTTT. The encoded protein is CAWNQGVGTEAFF.

This rearrangement joins TRBV7-2 to TRBJ2-7; 9 nucleotides match TRBD1. The CDR3 extends over 14 amino acids. V was pared by 5 bases and J by 7 bases, with 9 bases of the junction left unmatched. The germline V gene encodes CDR1 SGHTA and CDR2 FQGNSA. DNA of the CDR3: TGTGCCAGCAGCGATGACAGGGGGTTGGATGAGCAGTACTTC. It translates to CASSDDRGLDEQYF. Variable domain in full (rest from reference TRBV7-2 and TRBJ2-7): GAGVSQSPSNKVTEKGKDVELRCDPISGHTALYWYRQSLGQGLEFLIYFQGNSAPDKSGLPSDRFSAERTGGSVSTLTIQRTQQEDSAVYLCASSDDRGLDEQYFGPGTRLTVT.

This clone was seen only a few times. V usage is TRBV7-2 and J usage is TRBJ2-5; 9 bases match TRBD2. From germline, CDR1 is SGHTA and CDR2 FQGNSA. V trimming: 7 bases; J trimming: 1 base; junction bases outside the gene matches: 7. The CDR3 runs 15 residues. The CDR3 bases are TGTGCCAGCACCCGAAGCGGGGGGCTCCAAGAGACCCAGTACTTC. Translated: CASTRSGGLQETQYF.

This clone occurred a few times. V and J are TRBV7-2 and TRBJ2-5; 8 positions agree with TRBD2. The CDR3 is made up of 16 amino acids. Germline values: CDR1 SGHTA, CDR2 FQGNSA. The ends lost 4 bases at V and 4 bases at J; junction bases unmatched: 11. CDR3 in amino acids: CASSSHLAGQRETQYF. The CDR3 coding sequence is TGTGCCAGCAGCTCCCACTTAGCGGGGCAACGAGAGACCCAGTACTTC.

The gene calls are TRBV4-1 and TRBJ2-5, with D tentatively TRBD2 (5 bases). Germline V gene lookup returns CDR1 MGHRA and CDR2 YSYEKL. This CDR3 has 17 amino acids. Trimming removed 1 base at V and 4 bases at J, with 19 bases between. The CDR3: CASSQADGGSPTETQYF. Here the CDR3 DNA reads TGCGCCAGCAGCCAAGCAGACGGAGGTAGCCCCACAGAGACCCAGTACTTC.

The genes are TRBV13 and TRBJ2-1, with D tentatively TRBD1 (5 bases). The CDR3 length is 15 residues. V lost 0 bases and J 7 bases, leaving 13 bases between the germline ends. Germline V lookup: CDR1 PRHDT, CDR2 FYEKMQ (reference sequence). The CDR3 protein is CASSLGAGPGNEQFF. CDR3 nucleotides: TGTGCCAGCAGCTTAGGGGCAGGGCCTGGGAATGAGCAGTTCTTC.

V usage is TRBV23-1 and J usage is TRBJ2-2, with D uncertain. TRBV23-1 is known as an ORF, though its function is uncertain. V dropped 3 bases and J dropped 5 bases, with 19 bases sitting between them. The CDR3 length is 17 residues. The CDR3 bases are TGCGCCAGCAGTCATCCCGGGCCCCAAAATGGGACCGGGGAGCTGTTTTTT. Translating gives CASSHPGPQNGTGELFF.

The CDR3 here is CASSFNRVLNTGELFF. Written as DNA, the CDR3 is TGTGCCAGCAGCTTCAACAGGGTGCTGAACACCGGGGAGCTGTTTTTT. This chain uses TRBV7-8 with TRBJ2-2; a weak D match, TRBD1 (6 bases). Trimming shortened V by 3 bases and J by 1 base, and 12 bases separated the two germline ends. CDR1 is SGHVS and CDR2 is FQNEAQ in the germline V gene. The CDR3 loop spans 16 amino acids.

The V and J genes are TRBV2 and TRBJ2-5; no clear D gene. V dropped 9 bases and J dropped 1 base, with 18 bases sitting between them. The CDR3 is 15 residues long. CDR1 is SNHLY and CDR2 is FYNNEI in the germline V gene. The CDR3, as DNA: TGTGCCAGTCAACCCGACTTGAGAGTCCAAGAGACCCAGTACTTC. It encodes CASQPDLRVQETQYF.